The sequence of this T cell receptor beta chain was determined in a study of T cells in Graves' hyperthyroidism and ophthalmopathy. Amplification of TCR beta CDR3 regions used RNA as the template. A set of HTBI primers served as the primers for a first-round RT-PCR of the TCR CDR3. TCRdb ran MiXCR on the multiplex PCR reads and lists one entry per CDR3 protein. The data show about 570,000 distinct CDR3 sequences, 40% to 55% seen once. Uncontrolled infection, other autoimmune disease, pregnancy or lactation barred patients from enrollment. Study outcomes and limitations: Most thyroid clonotypes expanded above 0.001 were also detected in blood.

This clonotype appeared a few times. Its matching antigen is unknown. Germline CDR1 SGHTA, CDR2 FQGNSA. V was pared by 5 bases and J by 4 bases, with 8 bases between. This CDR3 has 12 amino acids. The sequenced sample consisted of peripheral blood or thyroid tissue (not recorded which). The receptor was derived from an adult woman with Graves' disease, either hyperthyroidism or ophthalmopathy (not recorded which). This chain uses TRBV7-2 with TRBJ1-2; D uncertain. The CDR3 reads CASSESFYGYTF. CDR3 DNA: TGTGCCAGCAGCGAGTCCTTCTATGGCTACACCTTC.